The T cell receptor beta chain under discussion was sequenced for a study of blood T cell repertoires in COVID-19. With 7 bases removed from V and 3 bases from J, the gap between germline ends came to 7 bases. CDR1 SGHKS and CDR2 YYEKEE come from the germline V gene (reference sequence). The CDR3 totals 12 residues. TCRdb keeps only in-frame clones here, not all; method: immunoSEQ multiplex PCR. The sample comprises 250,000 to 300,000 clones, around 91% of which are singletons, and around 2.3% rests with the top ten. V usage is TRBV5-5 and J usage is TRBJ2-2; D remains unclear. Sequencing used peripheral blood. The receptor was derived from a woman aged 55-69 years with COVID-19, enrolled during active disease. CDR3 bases: TGTGCCAGCTCCCTATACACCGGGGAGCTGTTTTTT. Its protein is CASSLYTGELFF.